The 5 T cell receptor beta chains in this list originate from one sample, sequenced in a study of T cell responses to AZD1222 COVID-19 vaccine. This table comes from immunoSEQ multiplex PCR, and its TCRdb copy is limited to in-frame clones, with some not included. The table lists under 200,000 clones, about 91% of them singletons. The source was peripheral blood, collected on day 0 of AZD1222 vaccination. These receptors all come from an adult in good health.

CDR3 nucleotides: TGTGCCAGTAGTATTGGGGGCCAGGGGAGCGAGCAGTACTTC. This encodes CASSIGGQGSEQYF. The chain couples TRBV19 to TRBJ2-7; a weak D match, TRBD1 (6 bases). The germline V gene encodes CDR1 LNHDA and CDR2 SQIVND (reference sequence). The CDR3 is 14 amino acids. Trimming took 3 bases from V and 6 from J, leaving 15 bases between them.

The chain employs TRBV2 and TRBJ1-6, with D uncertain. Germline CDR1 and CDR2: SNHLY and FYNNEI. V gave up 6 bases and J gave up 2 bases, with 2 bases separating them. The length of the CDR3 is 12 residues. CDR3 DNA: TGTGCCAGCAGAGCCTATAATTCACCCCTCCACTTT. Amino acid sequence: CASRAYNSPLHF.

Only one count was recorded for this clone. This chain links TRBV19 with TRBJ1-3; D gene uncertain. V was clipped by 5 bases and J by 3 bases, with 8 bases between them. CDR3 length: 13 amino acids. Germline V gene lookup returns CDR1 LNHDA and CDR2 SQIVND (reference sequence). The CDR3 nucleotides are TGTGCCAGTAGTTTCATAGATGGAAACACCATATATTTT. Encoded protein: CASSFIDGNTIYF.

V and J are TRBV19 and TRBJ2-6; D might be TRBD1 (6 bases). Trimming stripped 3 bases from V and 4 bases from J, with 10 bases between. The CDR3 contains 15 residues. Germline V CDR1 and CDR2: LNHDA, SQIVND (reference sequence). The DNA of the CDR3 is TGTGCCAGTAGTATTTCAGGGGCCGGGGCCAACGTCCTGACTTTC. Protein: CASSISGAGANVLTF. The variable domain in full, completed from reference TRBV19 and TRBJ2-6, reads DGGITQSPKYLFRKEGQNVTLSCEQNLNHDAMYWYRQDPGQGLRLIYYSQIVNDFQKGDIAEGYSVSREKKESFPLTVTSAQKNPTAFYLCASSISGAGANVLTFGAGSRLTVL.

Concerning this clone: A read error may account for a junction end that differs from germline. The J gene is TRBJ2-3, the V gene TRBV6-1, with D perhaps matching TRBD1 (6 bases). This CDR3 spans 16 amino acids. In germline, CDR1 is MNHNS, CDR2 SASEGT. The CDR3 DNA follows: TGTGCCAGCAGTAAAGCCACAGGGCTACAGGGAGATACGCAGTATTTT. Its protein is CASSKATGLQGDTQYF.